At least ten counts were recorded for the clone carrying this T cell receptor beta chain. This sample stems from a study of regulatory T cells in long-lasting Graves disease. Germline assignment: CDR1 DFQATT and CDR2 SNEGSKA (reference sequence). V lost 2 bases and J lost 1, with 14 bases in between. This CDR3 spans 15 amino acids. To make TCR beta libraries, researchers used iRepertoire HTBI primers and Arm-PCR of CDR3 regions. MiXCR, applied by TCRdb to the multiplex PCR reads, yields one record per CDR3 protein. The sample has roughly 470,000 distinct CDR3 sequences, around 20% seen once. Specified time point: persistent/refractory GD, antithyroid drugs over 5 years with positive TRAb. Extracted PBMC RNA gave rise to the TCR library.

This rearrangement joins TRBV20-1 to TRBJ1-1; D may be TRBD1 (5 bases). The sample in question was peripheral blood mononuclear cells (PBMCs), obtained when the disease was refractory, from a patient treated with antithyroid drugs. The TCR was taken from a female donor with Graves disease. CDR3 bases: TGCAGTGCTAGATCACCCGGGGCCAGGAACACTGAAGCTTTCTTT. Its translation is CSARSPGARNTEAFF.